A selection of T cell receptor beta chains follows, all from one sample in a study of graft-versus-host responses after intestinal transplantation. Libraries were prepared by immunoSEQ multiplex PCR; TCRdb keeps only in-frame clonotypes and omits some of them. The sample shows under 20,000 clones, around nine tenths of them seen only once. Sequences were derived from PBMCs, sampled around 230 days after intestinal transplant. The receptors derive from a human patient who received an intestinal transplant, so some T cells may come from the graft donor. Each CDR3 is given with its conserved first and last residue. The D gene is left open where the match is weak. A clone size is listed for some rows: how often the clone was seen (once, few, many), or a class if it is expanded.

CDR3: CASSLGDPSYEQYF
DNA: TGTGCCAGCAGCTTAGGGGACCCCTCCTACGAGCAGTACTTC
J: TRBJ2-7
size: few
V: TRBV7-9
D: -

CDR3: CASSGGTNPNTGELFF
DNA: TGTGCCAGTAGTGGAGGGACTAACCCGAACACCGGGGAGCTGTTTTTT
J: TRBJ2-2
size: -
V: TRBV19
D: TRBD2

CDR3: CATLEGGATDTQYF
DNA: TGTGCCACTCTCGAGGGGGGCGCAACAGATACGCAGTATTTT
J: TRBJ2-3
size: -
V: TRBV10-3
D: -

CDR3: CASSVAEVGQGSYGYTF
DNA: TGTGCCAGCAGCGTAGCCGAAGTAGGACAGGGGAGCTATGGCTACACCTTC
J: TRBJ1-2
size: -
V: TRBV9
D: TRBD1

CDR3: CASPERTGFYGYTF
DNA: TGTGCCAGCCCGGAGAGAACAGGGTTTTATGGCTACACCTTC
J: TRBJ1-2
size: -
V: TRBV2
D: -

CDR3: CASSPPDTKQDQPQHF
DNA: TGTGCCAGCTCACCACCCGACACAAAGCAGGATCAGCCCCAGCATTTT
J: TRBJ1-5
size: -
V: TRBV18
D: -

CDR3: CASSVVGTSETQYF
DNA: TGTGCCAGCAGCGTAGTAGGCACTTCGGAGACCCAGTACTTC
J: TRBJ2-5
size: -
V: TRBV9
D: -

CDR3: CASSSDSMSSPLHF
DNA: TGTGCCAGCAGCTCGGACAGTATGAGTTCACCCCTCCACTTT
J: TRBJ1-6
size: -
V: TRBV2
D: -

CDR3: CASSTGGGEETQYF
DNA: TGCGCCAGCAGTACTGGCGGGGGGGAAGAGACCCAGTACTTC
J: TRBJ2-5
size: -
V: TRBV5-1
D: TRBD2

CDR3: CASSRTASGNTIYF
DNA: TGTGCCAGCAGCCGGACAGCCTCTGGAAACACCATATATTTT
J: TRBJ1-3
size: -
V: TRBV6-5
D: -

CDR3: CASSFLMGSGDTIYF
DNA: TGCGCCAGCAGCTTCTTAATGGGATCCGGGGACACCATATATTTT
J: TRBJ1-3
size: once
V: TRBV5-1
D: -

CDR3: CAWSMQTNEKLFF
DNA: TGTGCCTGGAGTATGCAGACTAATGAAAAACTGTTTTTT
J: TRBJ1-4
size: -
V: TRBV30
D: -

CDR3: CASSRPEAGSTDTQYF
DNA: TGCGCCAGCAGCCGACCCGAAGCGGGGAGCACAGATACGCAGTATTTT
J: TRBJ2-3
size: -
V: TRBV4-1
D: TRBD2

CDR3: CASSPTPGRRTQETQYF
DNA: TGCGCCAGCAGCCCAACACCGGGACGTCGAACTCAAGAGACCCAGTACTTC
J: TRBJ2-5
size: -
V: TRBV4-1
D: -

CDR3: CASSLTLAGGPTYEQYF
DNA: TGTGCCAGCAGCTTGACCCTAGCGGGGGGACCCACCTACGAGCAGTACTTC
J: TRBJ2-7
size: few
V: TRBV5-5
D: TRBD2

CDR3: CASSPTESLEQYF
DNA: TGTGCCAGCAGCCCGACAGAATCCCTCGAGCAGTACTTC
J: TRBJ2-7
size: -
V: TRBV7-9
D: -

CDR3: CASSDRDETEAFF
DNA: TGTGCCAGCAGCGACAGGGATGAGACTGAAGCTTTCTTT
J: TRBJ1-1
size: -
V: TRBV6-5
D: TRBD1

CDR3: CASSSSTDLLDLSGNTIYF
DNA: TGTGCCAGTAGTAGCTCGACAGACCTTCTTGATCTCTCTGGAAACACCATATATTTT
J: TRBJ1-3
size: -
V: TRBV19
D: -

CDR3: CASSLGSFRSYNEQFF
DNA: TGCGCCAGCAGCTTGGGTAGTTTTAGGTCCTACAATGAGCAGTTCTTC
J: TRBJ2-1
size: -
V: TRBV5-1
D: -

CDR3: CASSLGTASNQPQHF
DNA: TGCGCCAGCAGCTTGGGGACAGCCTCCAATCAGCCCCAGCATTTT
J: TRBJ1-5
size: -
V: TRBV5-1
D: -

CDR3: CASSESLSPRDTQYF
DNA: TGCGCCAGCAGTGAGTCCTTATCCCCGAGAGATACGCAGTATTTT
J: TRBJ2-3
size: few
V: TRBV10-1
D: -

CDR3: CASSPWDRPHYGYTF
DNA: TGTGCCAGCAGCCCATGGGACAGGCCTCACTATGGCTACACCTTC
J: TRBJ1-2
size: few
V: TRBV9
D: TRBD1

CDR3: CASSPLAGGNGEQFF
DNA: TGTGCCAGCAGCCCTCTAGCGGGGGGCAACGGTGAGCAGTTCTTC
J: TRBJ2-1
size: -
V: TRBV9
D: TRBD2

CDR3: CASGPGTSGGDTQYF
DNA: TGTGCTAGTGGCCCAGGGACTAGCGGGGGAGATACGCAGTATTTT
J: TRBJ2-3
size: -
V: TRBV12-5
D: TRBD2

CDR3: CASSLGRGEGTLHF
DNA: TGTGCCAGCAGCCTCGGGCGAGGGGAGGGGACCCTCCACTTT
J: TRBJ1-6
size: -
V: TRBV7-8
D: -

CDR3: CASSIRGTRSTDTQYF
DNA: TGTGCCAGTAGTATAAGGGGGACTAGGAGCACAGATACGCAGTATTTT
J: TRBJ2-3
size: -
V: TRBV19
D: TRBD2

CDR3: CASSEFQGAFF
DNA: TGTGCCAGCAGTGAATTCCAGGGAGCTTTCTTT
J: TRBJ1-1
size: -
V: TRBV2
D: -

CDR3: CATSRDRDSGNEQFF
DNA: TGTGCCACCAGCAGAGACCGGGACTCAGGCAATGAGCAGTTCTTC
J: TRBJ2-1
size: once
V: TRBV15
D: -

CDR3: CATSLKSGTGFNEKLFF
DNA: TGTGCCACCAGCTTAAAATCAGGGACAGGCTTCAATGAAAAACTGTTTTTT
J: TRBJ1-4
size: once
V: TRBV15
D: TRBD1

CDR3: CASSTGRGNEKLFF
DNA: TGTGCCAGCAGTACGGGTCGTGGTAATGAAAAACTGTTTTTT
J: TRBJ1-4
size: -
V: TRBV2
D: -

CDR3: CASSPDTNTEAFF
DNA: TGTGCCAGCAGTCCGGATACTAACACTGAAGCTTTCTTT
J: TRBJ1-1
size: -
V: TRBV6-4
D: -

CDR3: CATSPGTPNEKLFF
DNA: TGTGCCACCAGCCCCGGGACACCCAATGAAAAACTGTTTTTT
J: TRBJ1-4
size: -
V: TRBV15
D: -

CDR3: CASRTRGEQFF
DNA: TGTGCCAGCAGGACGCGCGGGGAGCAGTTCTTC
J: TRBJ2-1
size: once
V: TRBV7-9
D: -

CDR3: CASRPRGSNQPQHF
DNA: TGTGCCAGTAGGCCTAGAGGGAGCAATCAGCCCCAGCATTTT
J: TRBJ1-5
size: -
V: TRBV19
D: -

CDR3: CASSHTGATEAFF
DNA: TGCGCCAGCAGCCATACAGGGGCCACTGAAGCTTTCTTT
J: TRBJ1-1
size: -
V: TRBV4-1
D: TRBD1

CDR3: CASSGGAGGYTF
DNA: TGTGCCAGTTCTGGGGGGGCTGGTGGCTACACCTTC
J: TRBJ1-2
size: -
V: TRBV2
D: -

CDR3: CASSWRTGWNTEAFF
DNA: TGCGCCAGCAGCTGGCGGACAGGGTGGAACACTGAAGCTTTCTTT
J: TRBJ1-1
size: -
V: TRBV5-1
D: TRBD1